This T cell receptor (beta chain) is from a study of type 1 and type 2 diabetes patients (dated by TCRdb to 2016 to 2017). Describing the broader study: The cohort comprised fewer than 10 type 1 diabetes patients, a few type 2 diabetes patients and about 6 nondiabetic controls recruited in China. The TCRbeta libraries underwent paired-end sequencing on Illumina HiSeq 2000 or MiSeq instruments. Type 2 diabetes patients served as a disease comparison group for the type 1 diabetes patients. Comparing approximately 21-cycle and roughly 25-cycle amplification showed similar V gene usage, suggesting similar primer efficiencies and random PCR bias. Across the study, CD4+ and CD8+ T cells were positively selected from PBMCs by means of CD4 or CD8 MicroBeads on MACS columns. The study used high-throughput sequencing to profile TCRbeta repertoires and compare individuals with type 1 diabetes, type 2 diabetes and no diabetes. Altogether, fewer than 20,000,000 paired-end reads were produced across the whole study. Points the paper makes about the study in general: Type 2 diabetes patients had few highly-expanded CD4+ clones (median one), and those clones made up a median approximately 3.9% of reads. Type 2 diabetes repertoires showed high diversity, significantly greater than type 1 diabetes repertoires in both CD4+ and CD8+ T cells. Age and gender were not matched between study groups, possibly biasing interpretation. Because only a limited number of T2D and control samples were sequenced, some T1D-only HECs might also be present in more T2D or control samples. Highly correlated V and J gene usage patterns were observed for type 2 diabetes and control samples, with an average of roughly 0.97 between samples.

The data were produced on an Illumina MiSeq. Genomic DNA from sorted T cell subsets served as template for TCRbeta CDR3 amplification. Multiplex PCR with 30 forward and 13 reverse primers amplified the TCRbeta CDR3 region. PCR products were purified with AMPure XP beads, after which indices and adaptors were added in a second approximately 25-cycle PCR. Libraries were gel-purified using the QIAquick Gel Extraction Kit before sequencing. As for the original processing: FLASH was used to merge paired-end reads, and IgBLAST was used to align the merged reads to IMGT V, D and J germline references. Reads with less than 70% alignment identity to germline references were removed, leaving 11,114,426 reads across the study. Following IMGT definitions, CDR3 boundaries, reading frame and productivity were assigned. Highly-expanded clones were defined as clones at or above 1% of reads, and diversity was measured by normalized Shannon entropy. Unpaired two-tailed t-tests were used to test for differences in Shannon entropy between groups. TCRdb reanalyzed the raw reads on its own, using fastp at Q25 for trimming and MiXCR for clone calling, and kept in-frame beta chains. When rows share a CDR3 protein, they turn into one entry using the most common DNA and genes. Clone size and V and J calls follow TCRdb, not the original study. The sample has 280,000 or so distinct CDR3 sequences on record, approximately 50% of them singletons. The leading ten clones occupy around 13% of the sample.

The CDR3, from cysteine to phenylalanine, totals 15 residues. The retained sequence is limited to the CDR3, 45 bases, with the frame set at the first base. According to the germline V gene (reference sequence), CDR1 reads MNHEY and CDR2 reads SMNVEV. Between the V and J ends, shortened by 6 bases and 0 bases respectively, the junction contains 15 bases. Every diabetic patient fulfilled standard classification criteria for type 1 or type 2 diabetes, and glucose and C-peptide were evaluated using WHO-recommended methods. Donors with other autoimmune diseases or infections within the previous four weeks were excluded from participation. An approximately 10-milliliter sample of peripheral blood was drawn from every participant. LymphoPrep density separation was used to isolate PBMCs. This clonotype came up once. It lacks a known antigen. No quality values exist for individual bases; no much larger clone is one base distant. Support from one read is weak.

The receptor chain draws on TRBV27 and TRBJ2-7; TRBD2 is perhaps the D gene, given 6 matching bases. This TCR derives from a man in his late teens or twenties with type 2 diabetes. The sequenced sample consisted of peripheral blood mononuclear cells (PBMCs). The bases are TGTGCCAGCAGACCCTGGGGGGAGAGCTCCTACGAGCAGTACTTC. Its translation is CASRPWGESSYEQYF.